Presented here are 14 T cell receptor beta chains from one specimen sequenced in a study of blood T cell repertoires in COVID-19. Measured with immunoSEQ multiplex PCR; TCRdb has only the in-frame clones, and not every one. The data show around 99,000 clones, around 78% seen once. Source material: peripheral blood. The receptor source for this set is a woman aged 55 to 70 with acute or convalescent COVID-19.

The chain is built from TRBV5-6 and TRBJ2-7; 10 nucleotides agree with TRBD1. Germline CDR1 SGHDT, CDR2 YYEEEE. CDR3 length: 14 residues. The V gene end was trimmed by 4 bases and the J gene end by 5 bases; junction bases not matched to a gene: 6. The CDR3 here is CASSPGQGFHEQYF. DNA of the CDR3: TGTGCCAGCAGCCCGGGACAGGGGTTCCACGAGCAGTACTTC.

This clone was observed a handful of times. This chain joins TRBV29-1 and TRBJ1-1; TRBD1 matches 8 bases. This CDR3 has 11 residues. Losses at the gene ends were 4 bases for V and 11 bases for J; bases not matched to a gene: 6. Germline values: CDR1 SQVTM, CDR2 ANQGSEA. Here the CDR3 reads CSVATGGDAFF. The CDR3 coding sequence is TGCAGCGTTGCCACAGGGGGTGACGCTTTCTTT.

The chain recombines TRBV18 with TRBJ1-2; maybe TRBD1 (6 bases). V lost 2 bases to trimming and J lost 0 bases, with 10 bases between them. Looked up from germline, CDR1 is KGHSH and CDR2 is LQKENI. This CDR3 spans 15 amino acids. The CDR3 DNA follows: TGTGCCAGCTCACCATCTGGACAGTCTAACTATGGCTACACCTTC. This gives the protein CASSPSGQSNYGYTF. Full variable domain (missing parts from reference TRBV18 and TRBJ1-2): NAGVMQNPRHLVRRRGQEARLRCSPMKGHSHVYWYRQLPEEGLKFMVYLQKENIIDESGMPKERFSAEFPKEGPSILRIQQVVRGDSAAYFCASSPSGQSNYGYTFGSGTRLTVV.

The chain is built from TRBV28 and TRBJ2-5, with TRBD1 matching 10 bases. This CDR3 region has 15 residues. The J segment lost 4 bases and the V segment lost 7 bases, leaving 9 bases of the junction unmatched. The germline V gene has CDR1 MDHEN and CDR2 SYDVKM. The CDR3 here is CASKVGTGVIETQYF. Written as DNA, the CDR3 is TGTGCCAGCAAGGTCGGGACAGGGGTGATAGAGACCCAGTACTTC.

The chain joins TRBV6-5 to TRBJ1-2; tentative D call: TRBD1 (6 bases). The germline V gene encodes CDR1 MNHEY and CDR2 SVGAGI. This CDR3 spans 12 amino acids. Between the trimmed V and J ends, which lost 8 bases and 6 bases, there was a span of 13 bases. CDR3 loop: CASRTGYNGYTF. The CDR3 DNA is TGTGCCAGCCGCACAGGGTATAATGGCTACACCTTC.

This clone was seen just once. V usage is TRBV20-1 and J usage is TRBJ2-1; 11 bases fit TRBD1. The germline CDR1 and CDR2 sequences are DFQATT and SNEGSKA (reference sequence). This CDR3 has 14 amino acids. V shed 3 bases and J 9 bases; nucleotides not matched to a gene: 7. This CDR3 reads CSASRGTGGTEQFF. In DNA form, the CDR3 reads TGCAGTGCTAGTAGGGGGACAGGGGGAACTGAGCAGTTCTTC.

The chain employs TRBV7-9 and TRBJ2-1, with 8 bases aligning to TRBD1. This CDR3 has 14 amino acids. V gave up 5 bases and J gave up 3 bases; unmatched junction bases: 3. In germline, CDR1 is SEHNR, CDR2 FQNEAQ (reference sequence). CDR3 protein: CASSQGQGYNEQFF. CDR3 bases: TGTGCCAGCAGCCAAGGACAGGGCTACAATGAGCAGTTCTTC.

The rearrangement joins TRBV18 to TRBJ2-7, with 8 bases that match TRBD2. This CDR3 is built from 14 residues. The germline CDR1 and CDR2 sequences are KGHSH and LQKENI. V was pared by 3 bases and J by 2 bases, with 3 bases of the junction left unmatched. The CDR3 spells CASSPGLGPYEQYF. As DNA, the CDR3 is TGTGCCAGCTCACCGGGACTAGGTCCCTACGAGCAGTACTTC.

This clone is a singleton in its sample. The chain joins TRBV11-2 to TRBJ2-1; 10 nucleotides align to TRBD2. V shed 8 bases and J 11 bases; nucleotides not matched to a gene: 15. CDR3 length: 15 residues. The germline V gene encodes CDR1 SGHAT and CDR2 FQNNGV. CDR3: CASARSSGRALKQFF. The DNA of the CDR3 is TGTGCCAGCGCCAGATCCAGCGGGAGGGCCTTGAAGCAGTTCTTC.

V and J are TRBV18 and TRBJ2-1; 7 nucleotides agree with TRBD1. The CDR3 runs to 13 residues. J gave up 6 bases and V 4 bases, and 3 bases lay outside the gene matches. The germline V gene encodes CDR1 KGHSH and CDR2 LQKENI. CDR3 sequence reads: CASSQDRFNEQFF. CDR3 DNA sequence: TGTGCCAGCTCACAGGACAGGTTCAATGAGCAGTTCTTC.

The J gene is TRBJ1-1, the V gene TRBV12-3 or TRBV12-4; tentatively, D is TRBD1 (5 bases). The CDR3 consists of 13 residues. The V gene lost 6 bases and the J gene lost 10 bases, with 18 bases spanning the gap. The DNA of the CDR3 is TGTGCCAGCAGGCTGGACATAAATAACCCAGCTTTCTTT. Its translation: CASRLDINNPAFF.

The rearrangement links TRBV2 to TRBJ2-2; possible D gene TRBD2, 6 bases. The CDR3 covers 13 residues. Looked up from germline, CDR1 is SNHLY and CDR2 is FYNNEI. Between the trimmed V and J ends, which lost 8 bases and 5 bases, there was a span of 12 bases. The CDR3 reads CASYEEGTGELFF. CDR3 nucleotides: TGTGCCAGCTATGAGGAGGGGACCGGGGAGCTGTTTTTT.

The table lists this clone with a count of one. This chain uses TRBV24-1 with TRBJ2-3; a weak D match, TRBD1 (5 bases). This CDR3 comprises 15 residues. V was pared by 3 bases and J by 0 bases, with 9 bases between. Germline loops: CDR1 KGHDR, CDR2 SFDVKD. The CDR3 DNA follows: TGTGCCACCAGTGATGCGACAGCTAGCACAGATACGCAGTATTTT. Protein product: CATSDATASTDTQYF.

V usage is TRBV7-6 and J usage is TRBJ2-2; weak D call: TRBD2 (5 bases). The CDR3 sequence is 15 residues long. The V end was cut by 7 bases, the J end by 6 bases, with 18 bases between. In germline, CDR1 is SGHVS, CDR2 FNYEAQ. CDR3 sequence: CASTSFPGESGELFF. CDR3 nucleotide sequence: TGTGCCAGCACCTCCTTCCCCGGGGAGTCCGGGGAGCTGTTTTTT.